The T cell receptor (beta chain) under discussion was sequenced for a study of T cells after yellow fever vaccination. For the study at large: With SMART-Seq v4 Ultra Low Input, the fractions containing low cell numbers were prepared. Broader study findings: Repertoires sorted by FACS could include abundant clonotypes that are contaminants from the bulk population. Boosting was followed by the reappearance of most primary-vaccination clones (around 95% CD4, 85% to 90% CD8).

Each CDR3 protein gets one entry after TCRdb re-called the 5' RACE reads with MiXCR. The table records about 52,000 distinct CDR3 sequences, 6% to 8.5% of them present only once. The CDR3 runs 12 residues. Trimming took 1 base from V and 10 from J, leaving 8 bases between them. This clonotype showed up many times. This specimen was CD8+ T cells not binding an NS4B(214-222) dextramer, sorted from PBMCs, taken more than 35 days after the first yellow fever vaccination. This TCR derives from a man aged 18 to 29 who received the YFV17D yellow fever vaccine. V and J are TRBV12-3 or TRBV12-4 and TRBJ2-1; no clear D. For the CDR3, the DNA is TGTGCCAGCAGTTTAGGGGGAAGGGAGCAGTTCTTC. Encoded protein: CASSLGGREQFF.